This entry concerns a single T cell receptor beta chain. The data belong to a study of blood T cell repertoires in COVID-19. In the study overall: Collection of acute and convalescent COVID-19 samples took place in the United States, Italy and Spain.

Germline V lookup: CDR1 MNHNS, CDR2 SASEGT. CDR3 length: 17 amino acids. V lost 0 bases and J 3 bases, leaving 14 bases between the germline ends. In the authors' workflow: Amplification from reference gene primers served as the basis for estimated nucleated cell counts. Libraries were prepared by immunoSEQ multiplex PCR; TCRdb keeps only in-frame clonotypes and omits some of them. The V and J calls and clone size come from that table; D and trimming were worked out from the DNA. This sample yields about 370,000 clones, of which about 90% are seen a single time; 2.5% to 3.5% belongs to the top ten. Seattle enrolled patients during active infection and tracked them longitudinally.

The material sequenced was peripheral blood. This sequence was found in a woman aged 25 to 45 with COVID-19, enrolled during active disease. The genes are TRBV6-1 and TRBJ2-2; TRBD1 is a possible D gene (6 bases). This chain's CDR3 is CASSEALKDRDTGELFF. The CDR3 DNA sequence: TGTGCCAGCAGTGAAGCGCTTAAGGACAGAGACACCGGGGAGCTGTTTTTT.